This TCR beta chain derives from a study of response to subunit inactivated influenza vaccine. Regarding the study as a whole: Researchers suggested that each seasonal influenza vaccination recruits few new T cells.

One entry per CDR3 protein, called by TCRdb with MiXCR from the RT-PCR reads. This repertoire shows about half a million distinct CDR3 sequences, 6% to 9% found once; its top ten account for around 13%. This clonotype was detected many times. Its antigen remains unidentified. With 6 bases removed from V and 0 bases from J, the gap between germline ends came to 8 bases. The CDR3 sequence is 13 residues long. The sequence was obtained from a man between 50 and 70 years old who received an inactivated influenza vaccine. This chain links TRBV12-3 or TRBV12-4 with TRBJ2-5, with D possibly matching TRBD2 (5 bases). The sample was PBMCs from blood, taken 23 to 25 months after vaccination. CDR3 in amino acids: CASRTGYQETQYF. The CDR3 DNA sequence: TGTGCCAGCAGGACGGGGTACCAAGAGACCCAGTACTTC.